This record concerns one T cell receptor beta chain sequence. These data belong to a study of T cell responses to AZD1222 COVID-19 vaccine. Germline CDR1 is SEHNR and CDR2 is FQNEAQ (reference sequence). The junction had 3 bases not matched to a gene; V was cut back by 1 base and J by 4 bases. This CDR3 has 14 amino acids. The assay was immunoSEQ multiplex PCR, and TCRdb's table has in-frame clones only and misses some. The sample comprises 150,000 or so clones, roughly 92% of which are singletons, and more than 5% rests with the top ten. This TCR derives from an adult in good health. The chain couples TRBV7-9 to TRBJ2-7, with TRBD1 matching over 8 bases. The sequencing used peripheral blood, collected on day 0 of AZD1222 vaccination. The CDR3 region has the DNA TGTGCCAGCAGCTTAGGGGGACAGGCGTACGAGCAGTACTTC. It encodes CASSLGGQAYEQYF.